Sequencing of this T cell receptor beta chain was carried out in a study of cytomegalovirus exposure and HLA in healthy donors. Findings and limits, study-wide: The CMV antigen specificity of a few CMV-associated chains was confirmed through in vitro analysis. Across donors, most TCRs were seen rarely, yet some public ones were widespread.

With V trimmed by 6 bases and J by 5 bases, 8 bases remained unmatched. CDR3 size: 15 residues. Germline CDR1 and CDR2: MNHEY and SVGAGI. 13 Jbeta primers and 60 Vbeta primers were used for the PCR. Using immunoSEQ multiplex PCR, the repertoire was profiled, and TCRdb retains in-frame clones only, with some absent. The repertoire holds over 150,000 clones, with 60% to 80% as singletons. A remark on this clone: Its antigen is not known.

The chain couples TRBV6-5 to TRBJ1-5; 9 nucleotides agree with TRBD1. This TCR was sampled from a woman aged 40 to 55 in good health and CMV-seropositive. The material sequenced was PBMCs. CDR3 DNA sequence: TGTGCCAGCAGACGGACAGGGGAAGGGGATCAGCCCCAGCATTTT. This encodes CASRRTGEGDQPQHF.